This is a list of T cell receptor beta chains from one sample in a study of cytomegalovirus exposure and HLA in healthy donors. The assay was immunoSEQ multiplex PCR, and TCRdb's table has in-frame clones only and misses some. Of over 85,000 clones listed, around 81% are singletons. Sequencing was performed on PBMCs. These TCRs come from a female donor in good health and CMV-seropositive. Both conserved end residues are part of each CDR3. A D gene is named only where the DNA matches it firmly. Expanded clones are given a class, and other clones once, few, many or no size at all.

CASSPGQGYQPQHF,TGTGCCAGCAGTCCTGGACAGGGATACCAGCCCCAGCATTTT,TRBV28,TRBD1,TRBJ1-5,-
CASSLEGENEQFF,TGCGCCAGCAGCTTGGAGGGGGAGAATGAGCAGTTCTTC,TRBV5-1,-,TRBJ2-1,-
CASSFGPNEQYF,TGTGCCAGCAGCTTTGGGCCGAACGAGCAGTACTTC,TRBV13,-,TRBJ2-7,-
CASSLPLGERADTQYF,TGTGCCAGCAGTCTACCTCTAGGGGAAAGGGCAGATACGCAGTATTTT,TRBV28,-,TRBJ2-3,-
CASSLGTPGLAGASTDTQYF,TGTGCCAGCAGCTTAGGAACCCCGGGACTAGCGGGTGCTAGCACAGATACGCAGTATTTT,TRBV13,TRBD2,TRBJ2-3,once
CASSYSGLVTGELFF,TGTGCCAGCAGTTACTCGGGACTAGTAACCGGGGAGCTGTTTTTT,TRBV6-5,TRBD2,TRBJ2-2,once
CAWSVGGAGNTEAFF,TGTGCCTGGAGTGTTGGTGGGGCCGGGAACACTGAAGCTTTCTTT,TRBV30,-,TRBJ1-1,-
CASRPRSDRDGETQYF,TGTGCCAGTAGACCTAGATCGGACAGGGATGGGGAGACCCAGTACTTC,TRBV19,TRBD1,TRBJ2-5,-
CASSKSRGKAKCELNWGETQYF,TGTGCCAGCAGCAAATCCCGGGGAAAGGCGAAATGTGAGCTTAACTGGGGAGAGACCCAGTACTTC,TRBV21-1,-,TRBJ2-5,-
CASSFGRVGKNIQYF,TGTGCCAGCAGTTTCGGGCGGGTGGGCAAAAACATTCAGTACTTC,TRBV6-6,-,TRBJ2-4,-
CASSEQGTSNQPQHF,TGTGCCAGCAGCGAACAGGGAACGAGCAATCAGCCCCAGCATTTT,TRBV9,-,TRBJ1-5,once
CASRADNVPPDTQYF,TGTGCCAGCAGGGCTGACAATGTCCCCCCAGATACGCAGTATTTT,TRBV28,-,TRBJ2-3,-
CASSIKGAGNQPQHF,TGTGCCAGTAGTATTAAGGGGGCTGGTAATCAGCCCCAGCATTTT,TRBV19,TRBD1,TRBJ1-5,once
CASIARGNEQFF,TGTGCCAGCATAGCCAGGGGCAATGAGCAGTTCTTC,TRBV2,-,TRBJ2-1,-
CASSVGQVGYTF,TGTGCCAGCAGTGTAGGACAGGTTGGCTACACCTTC,TRBV6-1,TRBD1,TRBJ1-2,-
CASSPETRAFF,TGTGCCAGCAGCCCCGAGACACGGGCTTTCTTT,TRBV2,-,TRBJ1-1,-
CASSATDKGGAPLHF,TGTGCCAGCAGTGCCACCGACAAGGGGGGGGCACCCCTCCACTTT,TRBV6-6,-,TRBJ1-6,-
CASSERFRGRRGYTF,TGTGCCAGCAGTGAAAGGTTCAGAGGGCGGCGCGGCTACACCTTC,TRBV6-1,-,TRBJ1-2,-
CASRPTSQFGTGELFF,TGTGCCAGCAGACCGACTAGCCAATTCGGGACCGGGGAGCTGTTTTTT,TRBV7-9,TRBD2,TRBJ2-2,-
CATSRGTSGHYEQYF,TGTGCCACCAGCAGAGGGACTAGCGGCCACTACGAGCAGTACTTC,TRBV15,TRBD2,TRBJ2-7,-
CASSIAGLGNNEQFF,TGTGCCAGCAGCATAGCGGGGTTAGGTAACAATGAGCAGTTCTTC,TRBV9,TRBD2,TRBJ2-1,-
CASSLDPTGGYTF,TGTGCCAGCAGTTTAGACCCAACGGGAGGCTACACCTTC,TRBV28,-,TRBJ1-2,-
CASSLFLRGEEHSPLHF,TGTGCCAGCAGCTTGTTTCTAAGAGGAGAGGAACATTCACCCCTCCACTTT,TRBV5-4,-,TRBJ1-6,-
CASSQVLAGADTQYF,TGTGCCAGCAGCCAAGTACTAGCGGGTGCCGATACGCAGTATTTT,TRBV14,TRBD2,TRBJ2-3,-
CASARSQGVGETQYF,TGTGCTAGTGCCCGATCCCAGGGGGTAGGGGAGACCCAGTACTTC,TRBV12-5,TRBD1,TRBJ2-5,-
CASGWTVNTGELFF,TGTGCCAGCGGGTGGACAGTGAACACCGGGGAGCTGTTTTTT,TRBV6-1,-,TRBJ2-2,-
CASRGSVNTEAFF,TGTGCCAGCAGGGGTAGCGTAAACACTGAAGCTTTCTTT,TRBV28,-,TRBJ1-1,-
CASIGREETQYF,TGTGCCAGCATTGGGAGGGAAGAGACCCAGTACTTC,TRBV27,TRBD2,TRBJ2-5,few
CASSPIAGKETQYF,TGTGCCAGCTCACCAATTGCGGGAAAAGAGACCCAGTACTTC,TRBV18,-,TRBJ2-5,-
CASSLTRDRGHGYTF,TGTGCCAGCAGCTTAACCCGGGACAGGGGCCATGGCTACACCTTC,TRBV9,TRBD1,TRBJ1-2,-
CASSALPSGEQYF,TGTGCCAGCAGCGCCTTACCCTCGGGCGAGCAGTACTTC,TRBV9,-,TRBJ2-7,-
CASRLKGQYGYTF,TGTGCAAGTCGCTTAAAAGGACAGTATGGCTACACCTTC,TRBV12-2,-,TRBJ1-2,-
CASSPSASRARGTQYF,TGTGCCAGCAGCCCATCAGCCTCGCGGGCCAGGGGTACGCAGTATTTT,TRBV7-3,-,TRBJ2-3,once
CAWSVLSSTGEQYF,TGTGCCTGGAGTGTACTCTCATCAACGGGCGAGCAGTACTTC,TRBV30,-,TRBJ2-7,-
CASSEWLAGETDTQYF,TGTGCCAGCAGTGAATGGTTGGCAGGGGAAACAGATACGCAGTATTTT,TRBV6-1,-,TRBJ2-3,-
CASGFSQGATEAFF,TGTGCTAGTGGTTTCTCACAGGGGGCAACTGAAGCTTTCTTT,TRBV12-5,TRBD1,TRBJ1-1,-
CASRGGLGVINEQFF,TGTGCCAGCAGGGGGGGACTAGGCGTAATCAATGAGCAGTTCTTC,TRBV7-2,TRBD2,TRBJ2-1,-
CASSQVRLAGQETQYF,TGCGCCAGCAGCCAAGTCCGACTAGCGGGACAGGAGACCCAGTACTTC,TRBV4-1,TRBD2,TRBJ2-5,-
CASSFAGEGQPQHF,TGTGCCAGCAGCTTCGCAGGGGAAGGTCAGCCCCAGCATTTT,TRBV11-2,-,TRBJ1-5,-
CASSVVSLTTNTGELFF,TGTGCCAGCAGCGTAGTAAGCCTTACCACGAACACCGGGGAGCTGTTTTTT,TRBV9,-,TRBJ2-2,-
CASSEGGNTEAFF,TGTGCCAGCAGCGAAGGAGGGAACACTGAAGCTTTCTTT,TRBV9,-,TRBJ1-1,-
CAISDGGKDEQFF,TGTGCCATCAGTGATGGGGGGAAGGATGAGCAGTTCTTC,TRBV10-3,-,TRBJ2-1,-
CASSGGLAGGDEQYF,TGCGCCAGCAGCGGGGGCCTAGCGGGAGGGGACGAGCAGTACTTC,TRBV5-1,TRBD2,TRBJ2-7,-
CASRQPGQGDNEQFF,TGTGCCAGCAGGCAACCGGGACAGGGTGACAATGAGCAGTTCTTC,TRBV6-1,TRBD1,TRBJ2-1,-
CASSPSGGSDQPQHF,TGTGCCAGTAGCCCCTCGGGGGGGTCGGATCAGCCCCAGCATTTT,TRBV19,-,TRBJ1-5,-
CASRTGVSGNTIYF,TGTGCCAGCAGGACAGGGGTCTCTGGAAACACCATATATTTT,TRBV7-9,TRBD1,TRBJ1-3,-
CASSLGDGGADTQYF,TGTGCCAGCAGCTTAGGGGACGGGGGGGCAGATACGCAGTATTTT,TRBV7-9,TRBD2,TRBJ2-3,-
CASVGTNYEQYF,TGTGCCAGCGTGGGCACCAACTACGAGCAGTACTTC,TRBV2,-,TRBJ2-7,few
CASSLSSGVFTGELFF,TGTGCCAGCAGTTTATCGAGCGGGGTTTTTACCGGGGAGCTGTTTTTT,TRBV27,TRBD2,TRBJ2-2,few
CASSPQTGEGNIQYF,TGCGCCAGCAGTCCACAGACGGGAGAGGGAAACATTCAGTACTTC,TRBV5-1,-,TRBJ2-4,-
CALGGVETQYF,TGTGCTCTTGGGGGGGTGGAGACCCAGTACTTC,TRBV7-9,TRBD2,TRBJ2-5,few
CASSLRGGQPQHF,TGTGCCAGTAGTCTGCGGGGTGGTCAGCCCCAGCATTTT,TRBV19,-,TRBJ1-5,-
CSVSRVTEAFF,TGCAGTGTTTCCCGAGTGACTGAAGCTTTCTTT,TRBV20-1,-,TRBJ1-1,-
CASSHRGDNQPQHF,TGTGCCAGCAGTCACAGGGGTGACAATCAGCCCCAGCATTTT,TRBV6-1,TRBD1,TRBJ1-5,few
CASSIEGRANYGYTF,TGTGCCAGTAGTATCGAGGGGAGGGCTAACTATGGCTACACCTTC,TRBV19,-,TRBJ1-2,-
CASSSITGELFF,TGTGCCAGCAGCTCTATCACCGGGGAGCTGTTTTTT,TRBV5-4,-,TRBJ2-2,-